This T cell receptor beta chain derives from a study of OX40 agonist ivuxolimab in advanced cancers. For the study in its entirety: Ivuxolimab was a fully human IgG2 agonistic monoclonal antibody targeting the costimulatory receptor OX40 (CD134). Peripheral TCRbeta sequencing aimed to test whether ivuxolimab altered TCR sequence diversity and caused clonal T-cell expansion. Prior anti-PD-1, anti-PD-L1 or anti-CTLA-4 therapy was permitted, and checkpoint inhibitors had been received by around 39% of dose-escalation patients. Partial responses occurred in three dose-escalation patients: two with cutaneous melanoma and one with hepatocellular carcinoma. In the dose-escalation cohort, nearly 85% of patients were male, and the mean age was approximately 60 years with a range of about 23 to 79. Of the approximately 54 dose-escalation patients, hepatocellular carcinoma was present in some 19, melanoma in roughly 15, renal cell carcinoma in 9 and head and neck cancer in 9. The paper describes the monotherapy dose-escalation part (N of about 54 patients) of the phase I trial of ivuxolimab. Intravenous ivuxolimab was administered to patients every 2 weeks at six dose levels: 0.01, 0.1, 0.3, 1.5, 3 and 10 mg/kg. The full study reports these points: In the 0.1-3.0 mg/kg groups, partial responders had among the lowest normalized peripheral clonal expansion, particularly in CD8+ T cells. Low levels of normalized T-cell clonal expansion were also seen in some patients who did not respond. On average, CD8+ T cells showed more expanded clones than CD4+ T cells after ivuxolimab. Clonal expansion of both CD4+ and CD8+ blood T cells was observed from baseline to week 6 at doses 0.1 to 3.0 mg/kg. The antigen specificity of the clonally expanded peripheral T cells was not determined.

Patients with autoimmune disease history or receiving systemic immunosuppression were excluded from the trial. In every dose cohort, peripheral blood was drawn for TCR sequencing at baseline, cycle 4 day 1, and cycle 7 day 1. The samples were taken from a phase I, first-in-human, multicenter, open-label dose-escalation trial of ivuxolimab. Adults with locally advanced or metastatic head and neck squamous cell, hepatocellular, melanoma or renal cell carcinoma were enrolled in the trial. Before TCR sequencing, CD4+ and CD8+ T cells were separately sorted from peripheral blood. Taken from cysteine to phenylalanine, the CDR3 has 13 residues. The retained sequence is limited to the CDR3, 39 bases, with the frame set at the first base. For CDR1 and CDR2, the germline V gene lists LGHNT and FRNRAP. Remarks on this clone: The antigen it recognizes is unknown. One end of the junction varies from germline; a read error may be responsible.

To sequence the TCRbeta CDR3 region, genomic DNA was isolated from the sorted cells. TCRbeta CDR3 regions were sequenced using the immunoSEQ Assay. What TCRdb holds here is the immuneACCESS table cut down to in-frame rearrangements. Part of the clones is not present; checked against another copy, under half of the missing clones reflect an unresolved V gene, and the others are unexplained. This sample has roughly 81,000 clones in its table, and approximately 85% of those were observed once. In total, the top ten clones hold around 5.1% of the sample. This sequence was found in an adult with an advanced solid tumor such as melanoma, head and neck, liver or kidney cancer. Here the chain combines TRBV12-5 and TRBJ2-7; TRBD2 could be the D gene, as 6 bases match. This sample comprised CD4+ or CD8+ T cells sorted from blood, obtained in a trial of the OX40 agonist ivuxolimab. The CDR3 here reads CASGLGGVRERNF. The nucleotide sequence reads TGTGCTAGTGGTTTGGGGGGGGTCCGGGAAAGGAACTTC.